Shown below are 9 T cell receptor beta chains from a single sample sequenced in a study of spatial heterogeneity in lung cancer (dated by TCRdb to the late 2010s). Library method: 5' RACE. Sequencing relied on a NextSeq 500. TCRdb applied fastp at Q25 and MiXCR to the public reads, then kept only in-frame beta chains. Identical CDR3 proteins give one entry, which carries the most common genes and DNA. Within this sample are fewer than 18,000 distinct CDR3 sequences, with around 3.3% of them counted one time only. The top ten clonotypes cover 9.8% of the sample. Sample time point, as interpreted from the label and publication: sample taken at primary tumor resection. This specimen was normal lung tissue next to the tumor, taken at surgery. These receptors were taken from a male donor with early-stage non-small cell lung cancer.

At least ten counts were recorded for this clonotype. Being off target in a library aimed at alpha chains, this beta chain has a size of little meaning. V usage is TRBV18 and J usage is TRBJ2-7; no clear D. The V gene's germline CDR1 is KGHSH and CDR2 LQKENI. Trimming cost V 3 bases and J 0 bases, with 6 bases left between them. The CDR3 runs to 13 residues. The CDR3 DNA follows: TGTGCCAGCTCACCCCCGAGCTCCTACGAGCAGTACTTC. Its protein is CASSPPSSYEQYF.

By share, this clonotype ranks as medium-sized. This beta chain came through as a stray read in a library set up for alpha chains, and its size says little. The chain employs TRBV9 and TRBJ2-2; tentatively, D is TRBD2 (6 bases). The CDR3 is made up of 16 amino acids. The germline CDR1 and CDR2 sequences are SGDLS and YYNGEE. Deletions cut 0 bases from V and 6 bases from J, with 15 bases between. CDR3: CASSVDGRESPGELFF. The CDR3 DNA reads TGTGCCAGCAGCGTAGATGGCCGGGAGTCCCCCGGGGAGCTGTTTTTT.

In this sample, this clonotype turned up many times. This beta chain was picked up by a library intended for alpha chains and is off target, so its count carries little meaning. The V call is TRBV5-1, the J call TRBJ1-1, with 11 bases matching TRBD1. The CDR3 is 18 amino acids. CDR1 and CDR2 from the germline V gene are SGHRS and YFSETQ. The trim removed 2 bases at V and 5 bases at J, leaving 14 bases unmatched. Here the CDR3 reads CASSFLGQGAIGGTEAFF. The CDR3 DNA is TGCGCCAGCAGCTTCCTAGGACAGGGGGCCATCGGCGGGACTGAAGCTTTCTTT.

This clonotype was observed many times. This beta chain lies outside the target of a library built for alpha chains; its clone size means little. The CDR3 region is CSATDGDYEQYF. The CDR3 DNA sequence: TGCAGTGCTACGGACGGGGACTACGAGCAGTACTTC. The chain combines TRBV20-1 with TRBJ2-7, with D possibly TRBD2 on 5 matching bases. Trimming took off 4 bases at V and 3 bases at J, with 10 bases between the two ends. This CDR3 region has 12 residues. Germline values: CDR1 DFQATT, CDR2 SNEGSKA (reference sequence).

In this sample, this clonotype turned up many times. The size of this beta chain means little, since it is a stray read in a library made for alpha chains. V usage is TRBV7-9 and J usage is TRBJ2-6; D unclear. CDR1 and CDR2 (germline): SEHNR, FQNEAQ (reference sequence). Trimming removed 3 bases at V and 3 bases at J, with 15 bases between. The length of the CDR3 is 17 residues. The CDR3: CASSLSAGVVGANVLTF. CDR3 nucleotide sequence: TGTGCCAGCAGCTTGAGCGCCGGAGTGGTTGGGGCCAACGTCCTGACTTTC.

This clonotype was seen repeatedly, ten times or more. A library made for alpha chains picked up this beta chain off target, so its size means little. This rearrangement joins TRBV7-2 to TRBJ1-1, with TRBD1 identical over 8 bases. After removal of 1 base from V and 10 bases from J, the junction contained 8 bases not matched to a gene. This CDR3 region has 14 residues. Germline V gene data show CDR1 as SGHTA and CDR2 as FQGNSA. As DNA, the CDR3 is TGTGCCAGCAGCTTAGATCCAGGGGGCAGCGGAGCTTTCTTT. Protein sequence: CASSLDPGGSGAFF.

This clonotype was recorded many times. With the library built for alpha chains, this beta chain is off target and its frequency is not meaningful. J is TRBJ2-2 and V is TRBV7-2; 8 nucleotides line up with TRBD2. The CDR3 covers 17 residues. In germline, CDR1 is SGHTA, CDR2 FQGNSA. V was clipped by 1 base and J by 4 bases; unmatched bases: 8. The CDR3 protein is CASSLVAGGVGTGELFF. In nucleotides, the CDR3 is TGTGCCAGCAGCTTAGTTGCGGGAGGCGTGGGCACCGGGGAGCTGTTTTTT.

This clonotype has a count of ten or more. This beta chain appears as a stray read in a library generated for alpha chains; its size is not informative. The chain carries TRBV2 and TRBJ2-5; D is perhaps TRBD1 (5 bases). The CDR3 covers 14 residues. The V gene's germline CDR1 is SNHLY and CDR2 FYNNEI. Trimming left V 10 bases short and J 1 base short, with 16 bases between. The CDR3 here is CATTQGAVQETQYF. The CDR3 coding sequence is TGTGCCACCACTCAAGGGGCAGTCCAAGAGACCCAGTACTTC.

This clonotype was detected many times. In a library made to pick up alpha chains, this beta chain is a stray read with a size that means little. The chain uses TRBV2 and TRBJ1-1; D remains ambiguous. This CDR3 region has 12 residues. Trimming stripped 2 bases from V and 9 bases from J, with 10 bases between. In germline, CDR1 is SNHLY, CDR2 FYNNEI. CDR3 nucleotide sequence: TGTGCCAGCAGTGAAAGCGGAACAAAAGCTTTCTTT. It encodes CASSESGTKAFF. The complete variable domain, with remaining parts taken from reference TRBV2 and TRBJ1-1, reads EPEVTQTPSHQVTQMGQEVILRCVPISNHLYFYWYRQILGQKVEFLVSFYNNEISEKSEIFDDQFSVERPDGSNFTLKIRSTKLEDSAMYFCASSESGTKAFFGQGTRLTVV.